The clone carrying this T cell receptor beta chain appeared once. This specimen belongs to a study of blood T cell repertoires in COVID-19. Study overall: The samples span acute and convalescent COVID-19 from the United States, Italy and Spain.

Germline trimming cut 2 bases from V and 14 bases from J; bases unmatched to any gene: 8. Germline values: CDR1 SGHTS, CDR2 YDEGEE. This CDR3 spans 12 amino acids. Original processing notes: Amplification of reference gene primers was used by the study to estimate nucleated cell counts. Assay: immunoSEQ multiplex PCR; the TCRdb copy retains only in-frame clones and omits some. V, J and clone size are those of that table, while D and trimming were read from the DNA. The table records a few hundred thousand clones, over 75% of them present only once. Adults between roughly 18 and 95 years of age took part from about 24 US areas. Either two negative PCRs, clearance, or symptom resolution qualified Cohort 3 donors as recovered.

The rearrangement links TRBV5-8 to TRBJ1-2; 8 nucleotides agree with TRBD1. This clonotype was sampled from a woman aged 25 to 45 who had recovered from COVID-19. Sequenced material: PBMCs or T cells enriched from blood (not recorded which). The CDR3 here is CASSLPGGRLTF. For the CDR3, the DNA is TGTGCCAGCAGCTTACCAGGGGGCCGCCTTACCTTC.